What follows are 5 T cell receptor beta chains derived from one specimen sequenced in a study of T-cell memory formation after mild COVID-19 (dated by TCRdb to about 2021). Library prep was done by 5' RACE. TCRdb lists the instrument as Illumina NovaSeq 6000. The public sequencing data were trimmed at Q25 with fastp and processed into clonotypes with MiXCR by TCRdb, which kept only in-frame beta chains. Each record represents a unique CDR3 protein, reported with the most common genes and DNA among its rows. The sample records about 150,000 distinct CDR3 sequences, roughly 15% of which are singletons. The ten largest clones represent 12% to 15% of the sample. The material sequenced was PBMCs or a T cell subset sorted from them (not recorded which). The receptors were gathered from an adult woman who had mild COVID-19 (a few samples of this study predate the infection). The sample titles of this study are shuffled in the database, so cell type and time point are left out; the donor was told from shared clones.

This clonotype was recorded a few times. The chain has TRBV2 and TRBJ2-3; 12 nucleotides line up with TRBD2. Trimming at V came to 2 bases and at J to 2 bases, leaving 11 bases not matched to a gene. This CDR3 is 19 amino acids long. Germline V CDR1 and CDR2: SNHLY, FYNNEI. The CDR3 is CASSETSGGYRANTDTQYF. The CDR3 bases are TGTGCCAGCAGTGAAACTAGCGGGGGGTATCGTGCTAACACAGATACGCAGTATTTT.

This clonotype occurred a few times. The chain couples TRBV30 to TRBJ2-1, with TRBD2 matching over 9 bases. Germline assignment: CDR1 GTSNPN and CDR2 SVGIG (reference sequence). The CDR3 sequence is 13 residues long. Losses at the gene ends were 7 bases for V and 3 bases for J; bases not matched to a gene: 4. The CDR3 DNA follows: TGTGCCTTTGTACTAGCGGGCTACAATGAGCAGTTCTTC. The encoded protein is CAFVLAGYNEQFF.

This clonotype was counted only a few times. The chain employs TRBV7-8 and TRBJ2-1; possible D gene TRBD2, 6 bases. This CDR3 is built from 16 residues. The germline V gene encodes CDR1 SGHVS and CDR2 FQNEAQ. Between the trimmed V and J ends, which lost 5 bases and 2 bases, there was a span of 16 bases. The CDR3 is CASSPDYLRAYNEQFF. For the CDR3, the DNA is TGTGCCAGCAGCCCGGACTACTTGAGGGCCTACAATGAGCAGTTCTTC.

This clonotype came up a few times. The chain's CDR3 is CASVTGEQETQYF. The DNA for the CDR3 is TGTGCCAGCGTTACAGGGGAACAAGAGACCCAGTACTTC. The chain employs TRBV25-1 and TRBJ2-5; 7 bases fit TRBD1. Looked up from germline, CDR1 is MGHDK and CDR2 is SYGVNS. This CDR3 is built from 13 residues. Trimming cost V 8 bases and J 2 bases; bases outside gene matches: 5.

This clonotype turned up a few times. The rearrangement links TRBV5-1 to TRBJ1-5; no firm D call. Germline loops: CDR1 SGHRS, CDR2 YFSETQ. This CDR3 has 15 residues. Trimming took off 0 bases at V and 1 base at J, with 8 bases between the two ends. The CDR3 loop is CASSLVAGSNQPQHF. The DNA of the CDR3 is TGCGCCAGCAGCTTGGTAGCGGGGAGCAATCAGCCCCAGCATTTT.